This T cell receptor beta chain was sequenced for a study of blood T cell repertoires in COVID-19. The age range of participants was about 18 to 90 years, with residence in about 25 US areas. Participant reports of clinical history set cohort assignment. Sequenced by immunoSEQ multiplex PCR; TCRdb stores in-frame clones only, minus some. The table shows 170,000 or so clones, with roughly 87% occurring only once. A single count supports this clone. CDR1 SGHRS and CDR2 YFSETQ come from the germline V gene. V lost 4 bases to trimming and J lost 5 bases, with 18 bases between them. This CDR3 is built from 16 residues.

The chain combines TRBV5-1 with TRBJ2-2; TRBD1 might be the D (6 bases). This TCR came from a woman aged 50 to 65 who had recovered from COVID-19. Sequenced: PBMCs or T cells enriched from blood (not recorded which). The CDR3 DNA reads TGCGCCAGCAGCGCCCCAGGGGTTGTGCGTACCGGGGAGCTGTTTTTT. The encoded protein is CASSAPGVVRTGELFF.